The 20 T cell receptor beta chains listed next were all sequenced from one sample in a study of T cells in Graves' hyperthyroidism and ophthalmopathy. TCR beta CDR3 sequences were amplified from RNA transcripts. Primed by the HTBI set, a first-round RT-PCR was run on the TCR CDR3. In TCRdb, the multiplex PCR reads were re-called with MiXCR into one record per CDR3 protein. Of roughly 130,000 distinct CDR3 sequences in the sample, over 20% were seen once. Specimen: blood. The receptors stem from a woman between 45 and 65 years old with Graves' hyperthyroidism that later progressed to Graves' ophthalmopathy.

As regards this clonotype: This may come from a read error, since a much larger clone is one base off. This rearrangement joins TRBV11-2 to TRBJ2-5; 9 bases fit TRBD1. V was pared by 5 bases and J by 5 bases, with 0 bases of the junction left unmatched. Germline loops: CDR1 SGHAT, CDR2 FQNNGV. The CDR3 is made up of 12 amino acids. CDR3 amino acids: CASSGQGETQYF. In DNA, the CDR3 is TGTGCCAGCAGCGGACAGGGGGAGACCCAGTACTTC.

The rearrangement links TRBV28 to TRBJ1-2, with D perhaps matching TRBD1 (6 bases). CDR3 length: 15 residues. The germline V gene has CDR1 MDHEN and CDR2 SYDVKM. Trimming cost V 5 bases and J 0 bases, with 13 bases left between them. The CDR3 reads CASSARTETNYGYTF. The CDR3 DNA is TGTGCCAGCAGTGCCCGGACAGAAACTAACTATGGCTACACCTTC.

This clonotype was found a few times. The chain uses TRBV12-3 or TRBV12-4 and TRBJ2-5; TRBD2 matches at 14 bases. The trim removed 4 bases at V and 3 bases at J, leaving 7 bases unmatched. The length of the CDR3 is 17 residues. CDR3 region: CASSSRGLAGVEETQYF. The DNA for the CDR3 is TGTGCCAGCAGTTCGCGGGGACTAGCGGGAGTCGAAGAGACCCAGTACTTC.

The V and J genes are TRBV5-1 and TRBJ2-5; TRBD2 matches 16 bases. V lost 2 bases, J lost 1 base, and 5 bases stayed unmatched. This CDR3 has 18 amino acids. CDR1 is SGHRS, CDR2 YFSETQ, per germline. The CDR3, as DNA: TGCGCCAGCAGCTTCCCCGGGACTAGCGGGAGGGCCCAAGAGACCCAGTACTTC. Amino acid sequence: CASSFPGTSGRAQETQYF.

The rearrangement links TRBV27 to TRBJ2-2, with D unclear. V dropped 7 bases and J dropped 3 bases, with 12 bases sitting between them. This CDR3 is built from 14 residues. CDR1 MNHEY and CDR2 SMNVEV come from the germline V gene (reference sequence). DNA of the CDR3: TGTGCCAGCAAGGTCGCAATCGACACCGGGGAGCTGTTTTTT. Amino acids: CASKVAIDTGELFF.

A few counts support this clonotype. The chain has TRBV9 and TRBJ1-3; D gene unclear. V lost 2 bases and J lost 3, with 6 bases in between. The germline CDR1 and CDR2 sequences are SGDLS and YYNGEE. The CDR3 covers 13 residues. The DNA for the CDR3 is TGTGCCAGCAGCGTGAGCCTTGGAAACACCATATATTTT. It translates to CASSVSLGNTIYF.

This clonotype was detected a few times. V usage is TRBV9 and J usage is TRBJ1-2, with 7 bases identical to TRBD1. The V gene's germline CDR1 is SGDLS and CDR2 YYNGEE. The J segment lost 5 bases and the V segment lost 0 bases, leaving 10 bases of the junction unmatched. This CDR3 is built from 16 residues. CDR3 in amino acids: CASSVGRGGGQYGYTF. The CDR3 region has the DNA TGTGCCAGCAGCGTAGGGCGAGGGGGGGGACAGTATGGCTACACCTTC.

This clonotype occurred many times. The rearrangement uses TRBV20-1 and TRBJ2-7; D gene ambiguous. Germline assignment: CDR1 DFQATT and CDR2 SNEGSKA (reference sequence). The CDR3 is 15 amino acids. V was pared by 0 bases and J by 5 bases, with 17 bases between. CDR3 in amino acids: CSAREGGYVSDEQYF. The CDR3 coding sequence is TGCAGTGCTAGAGAGGGCGGATACGTATCTGACGAGCAGTACTTC.

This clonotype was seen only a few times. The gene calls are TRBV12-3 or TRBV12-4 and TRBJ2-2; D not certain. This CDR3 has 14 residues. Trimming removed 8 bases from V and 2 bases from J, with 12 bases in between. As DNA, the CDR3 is TGTGCCAGCGGCATACACCTAAACACCGGGGAGCTGTTTTTT. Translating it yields CASGIHLNTGELFF.

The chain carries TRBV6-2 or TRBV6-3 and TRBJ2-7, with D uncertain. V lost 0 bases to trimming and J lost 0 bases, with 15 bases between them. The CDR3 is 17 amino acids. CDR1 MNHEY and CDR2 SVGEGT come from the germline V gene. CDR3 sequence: CASSYSPRPPASYEQYF. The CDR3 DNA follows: TGTGCCAGCAGTTACTCGCCTAGGCCCCCCGCCTCCTACGAGCAGTACTTC.

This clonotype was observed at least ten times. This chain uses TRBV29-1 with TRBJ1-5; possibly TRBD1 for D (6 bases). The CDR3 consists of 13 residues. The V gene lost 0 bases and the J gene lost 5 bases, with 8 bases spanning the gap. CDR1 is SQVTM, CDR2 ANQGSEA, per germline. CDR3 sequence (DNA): TGCAGCGTTGAAGAAAACAGGGATCAGCCCCAGCATTTT. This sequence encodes CSVEENRDQPQHF.

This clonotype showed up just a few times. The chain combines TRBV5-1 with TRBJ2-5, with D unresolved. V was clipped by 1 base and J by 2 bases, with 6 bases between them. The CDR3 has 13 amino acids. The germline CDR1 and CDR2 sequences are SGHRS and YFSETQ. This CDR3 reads CASSLMGQETQYF. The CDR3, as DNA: TGCGCCAGCAGCTTGATGGGTCAAGAGACCCAGTACTTC.

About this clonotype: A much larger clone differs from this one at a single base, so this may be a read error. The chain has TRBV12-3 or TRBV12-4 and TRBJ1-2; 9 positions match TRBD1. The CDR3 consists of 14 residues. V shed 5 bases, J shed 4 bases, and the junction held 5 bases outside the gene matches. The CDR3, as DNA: TGTGCCAGCAGTGCCACAGGGGGCAGCTATGGCTACACCTTC. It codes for CASSATGGSYGYTF.

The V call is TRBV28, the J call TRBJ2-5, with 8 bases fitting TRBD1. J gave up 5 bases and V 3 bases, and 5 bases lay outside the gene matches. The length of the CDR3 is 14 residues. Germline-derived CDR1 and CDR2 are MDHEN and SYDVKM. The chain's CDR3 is CASSLDRVGETQYF. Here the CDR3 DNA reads TGTGCCAGCAGTTTGGACAGGGTTGGCGAGACCCAGTACTTC.

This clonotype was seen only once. The CDR3 is CSASRRDVQPQHF. The DNA of the CDR3 is TGCAGTGCCAGCAGGCGGGACGTACAGCCCCAGCATTTT. This chain connects TRBV20-1 to TRBJ1-5; D may be TRBD1 (5 bases). Trimming left V 6 bases short and J 7 bases short, with 16 bases between. This CDR3 comprises 13 residues. Germline V CDR1 and CDR2: DFQATT, SNEGSKA (reference sequence).

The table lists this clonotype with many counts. The CDR3 protein is CASTGQGSYNEQFF. DNA for the CDR3: TGTGCCAGCACGGGACAGGGTTCCTACAATGAGCAGTTCTTC. The J gene is TRBJ2-1, the V gene TRBV28; 9 bases map to TRBD1. The ends lost 7 bases at V and 1 base at J; junction bases unmatched: 2. The CDR3 spans 14 residues. CDR1 and CDR2 (germline): MDHEN, SYDVKM.

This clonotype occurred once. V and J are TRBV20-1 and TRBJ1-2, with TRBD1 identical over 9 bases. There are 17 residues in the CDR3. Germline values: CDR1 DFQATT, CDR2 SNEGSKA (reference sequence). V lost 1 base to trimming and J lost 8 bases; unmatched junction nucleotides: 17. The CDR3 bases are TGCAGTGCTAGAGCCCTAGGGCCCGGGACAGGGTTTGTCGGCTACACCTTC. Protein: CSARALGPGTGFVGYTF.

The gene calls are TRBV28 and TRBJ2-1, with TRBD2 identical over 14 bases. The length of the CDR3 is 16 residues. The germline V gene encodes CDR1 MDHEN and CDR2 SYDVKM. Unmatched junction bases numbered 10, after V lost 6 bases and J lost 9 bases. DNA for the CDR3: TGTGCCAGCAGCCCCGGGACTAGCGGGAGAAGAGGTGAGCAGTTCTTC. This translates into CASSPGTSGRRGEQFF.

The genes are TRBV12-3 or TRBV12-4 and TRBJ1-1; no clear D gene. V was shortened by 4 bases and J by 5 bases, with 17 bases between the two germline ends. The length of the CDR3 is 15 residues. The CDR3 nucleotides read TGTGCCAGCAGTTCAGGCGGCACATGGTTAACTGAAGCTTTCTTT. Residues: CASSSGGTWLTEAFF.

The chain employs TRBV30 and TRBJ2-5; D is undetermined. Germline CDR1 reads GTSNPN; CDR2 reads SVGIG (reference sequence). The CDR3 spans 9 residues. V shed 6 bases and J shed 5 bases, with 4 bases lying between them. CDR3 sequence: CACCETQYF. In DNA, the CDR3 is TGTGCCTGCTGTGAGACCCAGTACTTC.